This passage covers 5 T cell receptor beta chains from one sample sequenced in a study of control samples from healthy donors and cancer patients. Generated by immunoSEQ multiplex PCR, the TCRdb table keeps only in-frame clones and is missing some. The sample has fewer than 95,000 clones, approximately 86% seen once. The specimen was blood. These TCRs come from a man aged 25 to 40 in good health.

V gene TRBV10-1 combines with J gene TRBJ2-1, with unresolved D. The CDR3 is 11 residues long. Germline lookup yields CDR1 WNHNN and CDR2 SYGVQD (reference sequence). Trimming removed 8 bases at V and 6 bases at J, with 8 bases between. The CDR3 region is CASPKGNEQFF. Written as DNA, the CDR3 is TGCGCCAGCCCCAAGGGCAATGAGCAGTTCTTC.

The rearrangement links TRBV5-1 to TRBJ1-3; D uncertain. This CDR3 is 16 amino acids long. Germline loops: CDR1 SGHRS, CDR2 YFSETQ. The germline V and J ends were trimmed by 4 bases and 2 bases, with 16 bases remaining between them. CDR3 sequence reads: CASSPRTDRPGNTIYF. CDR3 bases: TGCGCCAGCAGCCCGAGGACGGATCGCCCTGGAAACACCATATATTTT.

The chain recombines TRBV6-2 or TRBV6-3 with TRBJ2-1, with TRBD1 matching over 7 bases. This CDR3 comprises 13 residues. Trimming cost V 5 bases and J 8 bases; bases outside gene matches: 6. Looked up from germline, CDR1 is MNHEY and CDR2 is SVGEGT. The CDR3 spells CASSRDRDYEQFF. The CDR3 coding sequence is TGTGCCAGCAGTAGAGACAGGGATTATGAGCAGTTCTTC.

This chain connects TRBV9 to TRBJ2-2; no reliable D call. Germline V gene lookup returns CDR1 SGDLS and CDR2 YYNGEE. This CDR3 has 15 residues. Trimming pared 0 bases from V and 10 bases from J, leaving 16 bases between. CDR3 sequence (DNA): TGTGCCAGCAGCGTAGATAGGGCCCCAATCGAGGAGCTGTTTTTT. Encoded protein: CASSVDRAPIEELFF.

DNA of the CDR3: TGTGCCAGCAGTTTCCTAAAGAGCGGCTTTGGAAACACCATATATTTT. Translating it yields CASSFLKSGFGNTIYF. The rearrangement uses TRBV6-5 and TRBJ1-3; D gene uncertain. There are 16 residues in the CDR3. CDR1 MNHEY and CDR2 SVGAGI come from the germline V gene. Trimming took off 4 bases at V and 3 bases at J, with 16 bases between the two ends.